This T cell receptor beta chain stems from a study of cytomegalovirus exposure and HLA in healthy donors. Study-wide results and caveats: In a later analysis, parvovirus B19, influenza, CMV and Epstein-Barr virus appeared linked to several top co-occurrence clusters. Segments of the TCR beta V type were, in most cases, productive about 87% or about 30% of the time in an earlier analysis. There was a cluster of highly shared sequence variants that was likely a sequencing artifact.

With regard to this clone: No antigen is known for it. The germline gene is not matched at one end of the junction; a read error may be the cause.

The PCR employed 60 Vbeta primers together with 13 Jbeta primers. TCRdb's table, derived via immunoSEQ multiplex PCR, lists solely in-frame clones and lacks some. The table has 150,000 to 200,000 clones, 65% to 70% seen once. The CDR3 consists of 11 residues. The germline V gene encodes CDR1 SNHLY and CDR2 FYNNEI. The clonotype was recovered from a man aged 30-40 years in good health and CMV-seropositive. Sequencing was carried out using PBMCs. This sequence joins TRBV2 and TRBJ1-1; D not certain. The CDR3 DNA follows: TGTGCCAGCAGTGAAGCGCTTTGGGCCAGATTT. Protein product: CASSEALWARF. The complete variable domain, with remaining parts taken from reference TRBV2 and TRBJ1-1, reads EPEVTQTPSHQVTQMGQEVILRCVPISNHLYFYWYRQILGQKVEFLVSFYNNEISEKSEIFDDQFSVERPDGSNFTLKIRSTKLEDSAMYFCASSEALWARFGQGTRLTVV.